This T cell receptor beta chain appears in the sequencing data of a study of shared clonotypes between healthy human individuals. Study in general: Donors were a couple of women and three men aged 18 to 49. Study-level findings and limits: Sequencing depth was predicted to influence how clonotypes are shared among donors. Generation probability values for non-shared clonotypes were lower than those for clonotypes shared by all four donors.

The method was immunoSEQ multiplex PCR; TCRdb's version includes in-frame clones alone and lacks a portion of them. The profile covers over 950,000 clones, with about 72% appearing a single time and 0.89% taken by the ten largest. About this clone: What it binds is not known.

Adults of Caucasian background living in Nashville, Tennessee made up all donors. CDR1 and CDR2 (germline): SGHRS, YFSETQ. The CDR3 runs 15 residues. With 5 bases removed from V and 1 base from J, the gap between germline ends came to 15 bases. This receptor was identified in a man younger than 30 in good health. Some clones in this sample may be carry-over from other donors' samples. The sample was memory CD4+ T cells from PBMCs. The sample's subset: CD45RA-negative fraction. The chain carries TRBV5-1 and TRBJ1-1; D is possibly TRBD1 (6 bases). In DNA, the CDR3 is TGCGCCAGCAGTATTGGAGACAGGAGGAACACTGAAGCTTTCTTT. Its protein is CASSIGDRRNTEAFF.